This T cell receptor beta chain was identified during a study of blood T cell repertoires in COVID-19. In the study overall: The study drew acute and convalescent COVID-19 samples from the United States, Italy and Spain. Sources were T cells, B-cell-depleted T cells, or PBMCs; the material itself was cDNA or gDNA.

A Seattle source enrolled patients during active infection and followed them longitudinally. In the original processing: Reference gene primer amplification yielded estimated nucleated cell counts. Sequencing was performed with immunoSEQ multiplex PCR; in TCRdb, only in-frame clones are kept and a portion is missing. V and J calls and clone size follow that table, whereas D and trimming were derived from the DNA. This table has under 85,000 clones, approximately 80% appearing once. This clone was counted only a few times. This CDR3 region has 17 residues. The V end was cut by 2 bases, the J end by 0 bases, with 17 bases between. CDR1 and CDR2 (germline): GTSNPN, SVGIG (reference sequence).

This clonotype was sampled from a young man with COVID-19, enrolled during active disease. The chain links TRBV30 to TRBJ1-3; D perhaps matches TRBD1 (6 bases). Specimen: peripheral blood. The CDR3 spells CAWSPLGGASSGNTIYF. CDR3 bases: TGTGCCTGGAGTCCATTGGGGGGGGCCAGCTCTGGAAACACCATATATTTT.